These 14 T cell receptor beta chains came from one sample sequenced in a study of blood T cell repertoires in COVID-19. Using immunoSEQ multiplex PCR, the repertoire was profiled, and TCRdb retains in-frame clones only, with some absent. The sample contains around 300,000 clones, roughly 85% of which appear only once. Sequenced sample: peripheral blood. These receptors were obtained from a human donor in a cohort sampled during active COVID-19.

The chain combines TRBV19 with TRBJ2-3, with a weak D call TRBD1 (5 bases). V lost 1 base, J lost 4 bases, and 9 bases lay in between. The CDR3 is made up of 14 amino acids. CDR1 is LNHDA and CDR2 is SQIVND in the germline V gene (reference sequence). CDR3 sequence (DNA): TGTGCCAGTAGTATAGGCAGGGCCCCAGATACGCAGTATTTT. Its translation is CASSIGRAPDTQYF.

This rearrangement joins TRBV11-3 to TRBJ2-2; unclear D gene. Trimming shortened V by 2 bases and J by 7 bases, and 17 bases separated the two germline ends. The CDR3 loop spans 16 amino acids. Germline V lookup: CDR1 SGHNT, CDR2 YENEEA. The CDR3 loop reads CASSLRRSESYGELFF. The CDR3 DNA reads as TGTGCCAGCAGCTTAAGGCGGTCAGAATCTTACGGGGAGCTGTTTTTT. The full variable domain, with the rest looked up from reference TRBV11-3 and TRBJ2-2, is EAGVVQSPRYKIIEKKQPVAFWCNPISGHNTLYWYLQNLGQGPELLIRYENEEAVDDSQLPKDRFSAERLKGVDSTLKIQPAELGDSAVYLCASSLRRSESYGELFFGEGSRLTVL.

The chain carries TRBV20-1 and TRBJ2-1; D uncertain. Trimming stripped 6 bases from V and 4 bases from J, with 7 bases between. The CDR3 spans 11 residues. Looked up from germline, CDR1 is DFQATT and CDR2 is SNEGSKA (reference sequence). In DNA, the CDR3 is TGCAGTGCCCCGACATACAATGAGCAGTTCTTC. It encodes CSAPTYNEQFF.

V is TRBV29-1 and J is TRBJ1-2; D remains unclear. CDR1 is SQVTM, CDR2 ANQGSEA, per germline. The ends were cut back, 3 bases at V and 3 bases at J, with 5 bases in the middle. The CDR3 runs 11 residues. The CDR3 protein is CSVEEDYGYTF. CDR3 nucleotide sequence: TGCAGCGTTGAGGAGGACTATGGCTACACCTTC. The full variable domain, in which reference TRBV29-1 and TRBJ1-2 provide the parts outside the CDR3, is SAVISQKPSRDICQRGTSLTIQCQVDSQVTMMFWYRQQPGQSLTLIATANQGSEATYESGFVIDKFPISRPNLTFSTLTVSNMSPEDSSIYLCSVEEDYGYTFGSGTRLTVV.

The rearrangement uses TRBV6-5 and TRBJ1-6, with 7 bases aligning to TRBD1. Germline CDR1 and CDR2: MNHEY and SVGAGI. The CDR3 consists of 16 residues. After removal of 2 bases from V and 7 bases from J, the junction contained 8 bases not matched to a gene. CDR3 in DNA: TGTGCCAGCAGTTACCAGGTCGGCAGGGGGAATTCACCCCTCCACTTT. It codes for CASSYQVGRGNSPLHF.

This clone showed up just once. The J gene is TRBJ1-4, the V gene TRBV5-8, with D unclear. The germline gives CDR1 SGHTS, CDR2 YDEGEE. The CDR3 covers 15 residues. Deletions cut 2 bases from V and 0 bases from J, with 8 bases between. The CDR3 spells CASSFEVATNEKLFF. In DNA, the CDR3 is TGTGCCAGCAGCTTCGAAGTAGCAACTAATGAAAAACTGTTTTTT.

The chain is built from TRBV14 and TRBJ2-1, with a possible D match to TRBD2 (5 bases). The V gene's germline CDR1 is SGHDN and CDR2 FVKESK. Trimming pared 2 bases from V and 9 bases from J, leaving 14 bases between. This CDR3 is built from 14 residues. The CDR3 protein is CASSQPVGVSEQFF. The CDR3 DNA follows: TGTGCCAGCAGCCAACCCGTCGGGGTGAGTGAGCAGTTCTTC.

This rearrangement joins TRBV2 to TRBJ2-3, with D possibly matching TRBD1 (5 bases). V shed 6 bases and J shed 6 bases, with 16 bases lying between them. The CDR3 has 14 amino acids. Germline-derived CDR1 and CDR2 are SNHLY and FYNNEI. CDR3 in DNA: TGTGCCAGCAGGGCGGACGACAGTTGGGATACGCAGTATTTT. This translates into CASRADDSWDTQYF. The full variable domain, its missing parts supplied by reference TRBV2 and TRBJ2-3, is EPEVTQTPSHQVTQMGQEVILRCVPISNHLYFYWYRQILGQKVEFLVSFYNNEISEKSEIFDDQFSVERPDGSNFTLKIRSTKLEDSAMYFCASRADDSWDTQYFGPGTRLTVL.

This clone has more than one count but fewer than ten. This chain uses TRBV5-8 with TRBJ2-6; 8 bases align to TRBD2. Losses at the gene ends were 1 base for V and 4 bases for J; bases not matched to a gene: 4. The CDR3 extends over 16 amino acids. Germline lookup yields CDR1 SGHTS and CDR2 YDEGEE. CDR3 loop: CASSLRGGKGANVLTF. CDR3 DNA: TGTGCCAGCAGCTTGCGGGGGGGAAAGGGGGCCAACGTCCTGACTTTC. Full variable domain (rest looked up from reference TRBV5-8 and TRBJ2-6): EAGVTQSPTHLIKTRGQQATLRCSPISGHTSVYWYQQALGLGLQFLLWYDEGEERNRGNFPPRFSGRQFPNYSSELNVNALELEDSALYLCASSLRGGKGANVLTFGAGSRLTVL.

This rearrangement joins TRBV7-3 to TRBJ2-2, with D maybe TRBD1 (7 bases). Germline CDR1 and CDR2: SGHTA and FQGTGA. The CDR3 covers 13 residues. The V end lost 5 bases, the J end lost 9 bases, and 13 bases lay between the germline ends. CDR3 in DNA: TGTGCCAGCAGCCAACAGGGGAGGAGGGAGCTGTTTTTT. The encoded protein is CASSQQGRRELFF.

This chain uses TRBV2 with TRBJ2-1; a weak D match, TRBD1 (5 bases). The length of the CDR3 is 14 residues. Germline CDR1 is SNHLY and CDR2 is FYNNEI. The V and J ends lost 7 bases and 0 bases respectively, with 10 bases between them. The CDR3 spells CASKNRFSYNEQFF. CDR3 DNA sequence: TGTGCCAGCAAGAACAGGTTCTCCTACAATGAGCAGTTCTTC.

The chain is built from TRBV7-8 and TRBJ1-3; D may be TRBD1 (6 bases). The CDR3 is 12 residues long. V was shortened by 5 bases and J by 15 bases, with 17 bases between the two germline ends. The V gene's germline CDR1 is SGHVS and CDR2 FQNEAQ. This CDR3 reads CASSPRDTGKYF. CDR3 nucleotide sequence: TGTGCCAGCAGCCCTCGGGACACCGGGAAATATTTT. Complete variable domain (other parts from reference TRBV7-8 and TRBJ1-3): GAGVSQSPRYKVAKRGQDVALRCDPISGHVSLFWYQQALGQGPEFLTYFQNEAQLDKSGLPSDRFFAERPEGSVSTLKIQRTQQEDSAVYLCASSPRDTGKYFGEGSWLTVV.

V is TRBV20-1 and J is TRBJ1-1; D call uncertain. The germline gives CDR1 DFQATT, CDR2 SNEGSKA (reference sequence). V lost 4 bases and J 4 bases, leaving 7 bases between the germline ends. This CDR3 is built from 11 residues. The CDR3 coding sequence is TGCAGTGCTAAATCTCTCACTGAAGCTTTCTTT. It is translated as CSAKSLTEAFF.

V is TRBV6-5 and J is TRBJ1-1; no clear D. The CDR3 has 13 amino acids. V shed 6 bases and J shed 6 bases, with 14 bases lying between them. The V gene's germline CDR1 is MNHEY and CDR2 SVGAGI. The CDR3, as DNA: TGTGCCAGCAGAACTTCAGGTCGTGCTGAAGCTTTCTTT. The encoded protein is CASRTSGRAEAFF.